Each of the 26 T cell receptor beta chains below was sequenced from the same sample in a study of control samples from healthy donors and cancer patients. Method: immunoSEQ multiplex PCR; TCRdb's copy keeps in-frame clones and lacks some. The sample yields about 230,000 clones, more than 65% seen once. The source material was PBMCs. The origin of the receptors is a woman aged 60-75 years with lung cancer.

The chain uses TRBV5-6 and TRBJ2-5; 9 nucleotides agree with TRBD2. The CDR3 has 16 amino acids. Germline trimming cut 1 base from V and 5 bases from J; bases unmatched to any gene: 9. Looked up from germline, CDR1 is SGHDT and CDR2 is YYEEEE. The CDR3 coding sequence is TGTGCCAGCAGCTTGTCCGGCGGGAGGGGGTTGGAGACCCAGTACTTC. As protein: CASSLSGGRGLETQYF.

This sequence joins TRBV24-1 and TRBJ2-7; TRBD1 or TRBD2 may be the D gene (5 bases each). V dropped 0 bases and J dropped 3 bases, with 23 bases sitting between them. From germline, CDR1 is KGHDR and CDR2 SFDVKD. CDR3 length: 19 residues. The CDR3 is CATSDLQIRRQGRVYEQYF. CDR3 nucleotide sequence: TGTGCCACCAGTGATTTGCAAATACGGAGGCAGGGACGAGTCTACGAGCAGTACTTC.

The chain joins TRBV5-1 to TRBJ2-3, with 7 bases fitting TRBD2. This CDR3 is built from 14 residues. Trimming cost V 4 bases and J 3 bases; bases outside gene matches: 5. Germline values: CDR1 SGHRS, CDR2 YFSETQ. The CDR3 bases are TGCGCCAGCAGCCCCTGGCGGGGGACAGATACGCAGTATTTT. This encodes CASSPWRGTDTQYF.

CDR3 region: CASSLFLADLAKNIQYF. The CDR3 DNA reads TGTGCCAGCAGTTTATTCTTGGCAGATCTAGCCAAAAACATTCAGTACTTC. The rearrangement joins TRBV28 to TRBJ2-4; D is uncertain. Germline CDR1 and CDR2: MDHEN and SYDVKM. The CDR3 loop spans 17 amino acids. Trimming took off 1 base at V and 0 bases at J, with 13 bases between the two ends.

The rearrangement joins TRBV2 to TRBJ1-6, with 8 bases aligning to TRBD1. Germline assignment: CDR1 SNHLY and CDR2 FYNNEI. The trim removed 3 bases at V and 7 bases at J, leaving 2 bases unmatched. The CDR3 runs 14 residues. DNA of the CDR3: TGTGCCAGCAGTGATGGGGACAGGAATTCACCCCTCCACTTT. It codes for CASSDGDRNSPLHF.

The chain employs TRBV3-1 (or the pseudogene TRBV3-2) and TRBJ1-5; TRBD1 matches 7 bases. Germline V gene sequence: CDR1 LGHDT, CDR2 YNNKEL (reference sequence). Trimming removed 2 bases from V and 3 bases from J; junction bases left unmatched: 4. This CDR3 contains 15 residues. This chain's CDR3 is CASSQRGGVNQPQHF. CDR3 in DNA: TGTGCCAGCAGCCAAAGAGGGGGCGTCAATCAGCCCCAGCATTTT.

The chain couples TRBV6-5 to TRBJ1-1; D might be TRBD1 (6 bases). CDR1 and CDR2 (germline): MNHEY, SVGAGI. This CDR3 has 15 residues. Trimming removed 4 bases at V and 4 bases at J, with 16 bases between. The CDR3 region is CASSSPARGTTEAFF. CDR3 DNA: TGTGCCAGCAGTTCCCCGGCCAGGGGTACCACTGAAGCTTTCTTT.

The V gene is TRBV5-1, the J gene TRBJ1-1; tentatively, D is TRBD1 (6 bases). CDR1 and CDR2 from the germline V gene are SGHRS and YFSETQ. The length of the CDR3 is 11 residues. V lost 1 base and J 8 bases, leaving 6 bases between the germline ends. CDR3: CASSLTGEAFF. CDR3 coding DNA: TGCGCCAGCAGCTTGACAGGGGAAGCTTTCTTT.

The rearrangement joins TRBV24-1 to TRBJ2-1; D is unresolved. CDR3 length equals 14 residues. Germline V gene data show CDR1 as KGHDR and CDR2 as SFDVKD. The V and J ends lost 1 base and 7 bases respectively, with 10 bases between them. CDR3 sequence reads: CATSDFRLSNEQFF. Here the CDR3 DNA reads TGTGCCACCAGTGATTTCCGACTGAGTAATGAGCAGTTCTTC.

A single count supports this clone. The V call is TRBV28, the J call TRBJ2-7, with D possibly TRBD2 on 5 matching bases. The V gene lost 6 bases and the J gene lost 0 bases, with 15 bases spanning the gap. The CDR3 has 15 amino acids. Germline V gene data show CDR1 as MDHEN and CDR2 as SYDVKM. The CDR3 reads CASSRGGVGSYEQYF. The CDR3 region has the DNA TGTGCCAGCAGCCGAGGAGGAGTAGGCTCCTACGAGCAGTACTTC.

The chain couples TRBV5-6 to TRBJ1-5; D call uncertain. V lost 1 base to trimming and J lost 5 bases, with 16 bases between them. The CDR3 contains 16 residues. Germline CDR1 reads SGHDT; CDR2 reads YYEEEE. This chain's CDR3 is CASSLRARATHQPQHF. CDR3 nucleotides: TGTGCCAGCAGCTTGCGGGCTAGAGCGACCCATCAGCCCCAGCATTTT.

The chain links TRBV12-3 or TRBV12-4 to TRBJ2-3; D uncertain. The CDR3 consists of 11 residues. V shed 8 bases and J shed 3 bases, with 6 bases lying between them. This CDR3 reads CASRSTDTQYF. The CDR3 DNA is TGTGCCAGCCGGTCAACAGATACGCAGTATTTT.

The gene calls are TRBV7-6 and TRBJ2-7; a weak D match, TRBD1 (6 bases). CDR3 length: 16 amino acids. The germline gives CDR1 SGHVS, CDR2 FNYEAQ. The V gene lost 5 bases and the J gene lost 1 base, with 18 bases spanning the gap. This chain's CDR3 is CASSTGPGVGSYEQYF. In DNA, the CDR3 is TGTGCCAGCAGCACAGGCCCAGGGGTAGGGTCCTACGAGCAGTACTTC.

The chain carries TRBV5-6 and TRBJ2-3; tentative D call: TRBD1 (5 bases). CDR1 is SGHDT, CDR2 YYEEEE, per germline. Trimming removed 0 bases at V and 4 bases at J, with 9 bases between. This CDR3 has 14 residues. The CDR3 DNA reads as TGTGCCAGCAGCTTGGGCAGGGAAGCAGATACGCAGTATTTT. Translated: CASSLGREADTQYF.

This chain links TRBV30 with TRBJ1-1; no clear D. The germline gives CDR1 GTSNPN, CDR2 SVGIG (reference sequence). Between the trimmed V and J ends, which lost 3 bases and 1 base, there was a span of 6 bases. The CDR3 has 12 amino acids. CDR3 coding DNA: TGTGCCTGGAGACAGTGGAACACTGAAGCTTTCTTT. Translation gives CAWRQWNTEAFF.

The V and J genes are TRBV9 and TRBJ1-2; maybe TRBD1 (5 bases). Germline-derived CDR1 and CDR2 are SGDLS and YYNGEE. This CDR3 is built from 15 residues. V lost 3 bases and J lost 3, with 15 bases in between. The CDR3, as DNA: TGTGCCAGCAGCGCCGTCCCAGGGATGGACTATGGCTACACCTTC. Translated, it gives CASSAVPGMDYGYTF.

The chain joins TRBV10-1 to TRBJ2-2, with D hard to call. Trimming pared 4 bases from V and 1 base from J, leaving 10 bases between. The CDR3 sequence is 15 residues long. Per germline, CDR1 WNHNN and CDR2 SYGVQD (reference sequence). The CDR3 region is CASSALAGNTGELFF. CDR3 coding DNA: TGCGCCAGCAGTGCTTTGGCAGGGAACACCGGGGAGCTGTTTTTT.

The chain couples TRBV7-2 to TRBJ2-1; 14 bases line up with TRBD2. This CDR3 spans 17 amino acids. Unmatched junction bases numbered 4, after V lost 1 base and J lost 5 bases. Germline CDR1 SGHTA, CDR2 FQGNSA. CDR3 coding DNA: TGTGCCAGCAGCTTAGTAGGGACTAGCGGGAGTAACAATGAGCAGTTCTTC. This codes for CASSLVGTSGSNNEQFF.

This chain links TRBV6-5 with TRBJ2-5; 8 nucleotides align to TRBD1. This CDR3 region has 13 residues. Germline V gives CDR1 MNHEY, CDR2 SVGAGI. With V trimmed by 6 bases and J by 5 bases, 5 bases remained unmatched. The CDR3 bases are TGTGCCAGCAGAAGGACAGGGTTGGAGACCCAGTACTTC. Amino acids: CASRRTGLETQYF.

The chain uses TRBV7-9 and TRBJ2-2; D tentatively fits TRBD1 or TRBD2 (5 bases each). V gave up 3 bases and J gave up 7 bases, with 9 bases separating them. Per germline, CDR1 SEHNR and CDR2 FQNEAQ (reference sequence). The CDR3 sequence is 13 residues long. The CDR3 sequence is CASSLGEVGELFF. The CDR3 DNA reads as TGTGCCAGCAGCTTGGGGGAAGTCGGGGAGCTGTTTTTT.

This clone was picked up a small number of times. CDR3 DNA: TGCGCCAGCAGCTTGGATTCCTGGTACTCTGGAAACACCATATATTTT. Protein: CASSLDSWYSGNTIYF. The V and J genes are TRBV5-1 and TRBJ1-3; D gene ambiguous. V dropped 0 bases and J dropped 0 bases, with 10 bases sitting between them. The V gene's germline CDR1 is SGHRS and CDR2 YFSETQ. The CDR3 totals 16 residues.

The CDR3 spells CASGRTGSYEQYF. The CDR3 DNA reads TGTGCCAGCGGCAGGACTGGCTCCTACGAGCAGTACTTC. The genes are TRBV7-9 and TRBJ2-7; a possible D gene is TRBD2 (5 bases). Looked up from germline, CDR1 is SEHNR and CDR2 is FQNEAQ (reference sequence). V gave up 8 bases and J gave up 0 bases, with 11 bases separating them. This CDR3 comprises 13 residues.

This chain connects TRBV6-5 to TRBJ1-1, with D possibly matching TRBD1 (5 bases). V was pared by 11 bases and J by 1 base, with 20 bases between. The CDR3 totals 15 residues. The V gene's germline CDR1 is MNHEY and CDR2 SVGAGI. CDR3 protein: CAGSGRRGWNTEAFF. The DNA of the CDR3 is TGTGCCGGCTCTGGTAGGAGGGGCTGGAACACTGAAGCTTTCTTT.

The chain uses TRBV30 and TRBJ1-1, with 8 bases aligning to TRBD1. Trimming removed 5 bases from V and 1 base from J; junction bases left unmatched: 6. The CDR3 has 14 amino acids. Germline V gene data show CDR1 as GTSNPN and CDR2 as SVGIG (reference sequence). CDR3 in amino acids: CAWGGQGRNTEAFF. Written as DNA, the CDR3 is TGTGCCTGGGGTGGACAGGGCAGGAACACTGAAGCTTTCTTT.

V and J are TRBV9 and TRBJ2-1; D possibly matches TRBD1 or TRBD2 (6 bases each). CDR3 size: 14 residues. V was pared by 0 bases and J by 7 bases, with 11 bases between. In germline, CDR1 is SGDLS, CDR2 YYNGEE. This CDR3 reads CASSVGRGRNEQFF. The CDR3, as DNA: TGTGCCAGCAGCGTAGGTCGGGGGCGGAATGAGCAGTTCTTC.

The CDR3 loop reads CASRLSGAFSYEQYF. The CDR3 nucleotides are TGTGCCAGCAGACTGTCAGGTGCGTTCTCCTACGAGCAGTACTTC. The rearrangement uses TRBV6-1 and TRBJ2-7, with no clear D. This CDR3 contains 15 residues. The V end was cut by 6 bases, the J end by 0 bases, with 15 bases between. The germline V gene has CDR1 MNHNS and CDR2 SASEGT.